This T cell receptor (beta chain) was found in a study of T cell clonotyping in hematopoietic cell transplantation. Study findings and constraints: Few recipient clonotypes overlapped donors; over 97% were de novo at given depth. Higher Inverse Simpson Index values in graft donor and pretransplant recipient predicted broader posttransplant TCR diversity.

Only in-frame clones appear in the TCRdb table, and some are missing; sequencing was by immunoSEQ multiplex PCR. The sample has 20,000 or so clones, under 85% seen once; the top ten hold 14% to 15%. A note on this clone: No antigen is known for it.

Between the trimmed V and J ends, which lost 2 bases and 3 bases, there was a span of 8 bases. The CDR3 sequence is 15 residues long. Germline V CDR1 and CDR2: MNHEY, SVGAGI. The sequence was collected from a man in his 60s in good health. Some clones in this sample may be carry-over from other donors' samples. Specimen: peripheral blood mononuclear cells. The chain couples TRBV6-5 to TRBJ2-6; D uncertain. The CDR3 nucleotides are TGTGCCAGCAGTTACAAGGTAGATGGGGCCAACGTCCTGACTTTC. It translates to CASSYKVDGANVLTF.